This paragraph reports one TCR beta chain. Produced via immunoSEQ multiplex PCR; TCRdb's table is partial and in-frame only. This sample yields 200,000 to 300,000 clones, of which 86% are seen a single time; 2.5% to 3.5% belongs to the top ten. Participants' own reports of clinical history determined their cohort assignment. These data belong to a study of blood T cell repertoires in COVID-19. Background on the study: Sites in the United States, Italy and Spain provided acute and convalescent COVID-19 samples.

The CDR3 extends over 14 amino acids. Germline trimming cut 1 base from V and 11 bases from J; bases unmatched to any gene: 6. CDR1 and CDR2 from the germline V gene are SNHLY and FYNNEI. The genes are TRBV2 and TRBJ1-5; TRBD1 aligns across 9 bases. The receptor comes from a woman aged 40 to 49 with acute COVID-19. The specimen sequenced was PBMCs or T cells enriched from blood (not recorded which). CDR3 sequence: CASSEGTGDRAQHF. CDR3 in DNA: TGTGCCAGCAGTGAAGGGACGGGGGACAGGGCCCAGCATTTT.